The sequence of this TCR beta chain was determined in a study of regulatory T cells in long-lasting Graves disease. Study-wide context: Over 5 years of antithyroid drugs with positive TSH receptor antibodies was taken to mean persistent Graves' disease.

The CDR3 length is 15 residues. The V gene lost 3 bases and the J gene lost 4 bases, with 15 bases spanning the gap. Germline CDR1 reads SEHNR; CDR2 reads FQNEAQ (reference sequence). In building TCR beta libraries, iRepertoire HTBI primers were used together with Arm-PCR of CDR3 regions. Each CDR3 protein gets one entry after TCRdb re-called the multiplex PCR reads with MiXCR. The sample consists of 400,000 to 600,000 distinct CDR3 sequences, approximately 21% of them appearing once. As to time point: persistent/refractory GD, antithyroid drugs over 5 years with positive TRAb. TCR sequences were obtained from RNA taken from PBMCs. This clonotype was seen a few times.

Sequences were derived from peripheral blood mononuclear cells (PBMCs), sampled when the disease was refractory, from a patient treated with antithyroid drugs. The chain recombines TRBV7-9 with TRBJ1-2; weak D call: TRBD1 (6 bases). The clonotype was recovered from a female donor with Graves disease. The CDR3 protein is CASSFLGAGAYGYTF. The CDR3 bases are TGTGCCAGCAGCTTTTTGGGGGCAGGGGCCTATGGCTACACCTTC.